These 13 T cell receptor beta chains were all obtained from the same sample, sequenced in a study of immune evolution from preneoplasia to lung adenocarcinoma. Only in-frame clones appear in the TCRdb table, and some are missing; sequencing was by immunoSEQ multiplex PCR. Altogether around 5,400 clones are present, roughly 69% being singletons, with the ten largest covering about a fifth. The source material was FFPE adjacent normal lung tissue. The receptor set was obtained from an older person with lung adenocarcinoma.

The rearrangement uses TRBV4-2 and TRBJ2-7; D is unclear. CDR1 is LGHNA, CDR2 YNFKEQ, per germline. Trimming left V 1 base short and J 0 bases short, with 10 bases between. This CDR3 is 15 amino acids long. This CDR3 reads CASSQADLSSYEQYF. In DNA form, the CDR3 reads TGTGCCAGCAGCCAAGCGGACCTTTCCTCCTACGAGCAGTACTTC.

This rearrangement joins TRBV5-4 to TRBJ1-4, with a weak D call TRBD1 (6 bases). V was clipped by 4 bases and J by 5 bases, with 12 bases between them. Per germline, CDR1 SGHNT and CDR2 YYREEE (reference sequence). This CDR3 has 14 amino acids. The CDR3 DNA follows: TGTGCCAGCAGCGTAGACAGGAGAAATGAAAAACTGTTTTTT. Its translation: CASSVDRRNEKLFF. The variable domain in full, with the rest retrieved from reference TRBV5-4 and TRBJ1-4, is ETGVTQSPTHLIKTRGQQVTLRCSSQSGHNTVSWYQQALGQGPQFIFQYYREEENGRGNFPPRFSGLQFPNYSSELNVNALELDDSALYLCASSVDRRNEKLFFGSGTQLSVL.

The chain links TRBV10-3 to TRBJ2-7; 8 positions agree with TRBD2. The CDR3 is made up of 12 amino acids. Looked up from germline, CDR1 is ENHRY and CDR2 is SYGVKD. V dropped 8 bases and J dropped 3; count of bases not matched to a gene: 3. This CDR3 reads CAISGRDYEQYF. CDR3 nucleotides: TGTGCCATCTCCGGGAGGGACTACGAGCAGTACTTC.

This clone was observed once. In DNA form, the CDR3 reads TGTGCCAGCAGCCTAGGACAGCCTAGCACAGATACGCAGTATTTT. This translates into CASSLGQPSTDTQYF. The chain combines TRBV7-3 with TRBJ2-3; D perhaps matches TRBD1 (6 bases). This CDR3 has 15 residues. Germline V gene data show CDR1 as SGHTA and CDR2 as FQGTGA. Trimming took off 5 bases at V and 0 bases at J, with 12 bases between the two ends.

The chain carries TRBV30 and TRBJ1-4, with a weak D call TRBD1 (5 bases). With 4 bases removed from V and 2 bases from J, the gap between germline ends came to 11 bases. CDR1 and CDR2 from the germline V gene are GTSNPN and SVGIG (reference sequence). This CDR3 is 14 amino acids long. CDR3 DNA sequence: TGTGCCTGGATGGGGGAAGGGACTAATGAAAAACTGTTTTTT. Amino acids: CAWMGEGTNEKLFF.

This clone was recorded only once. The rearrangement links TRBV7-9 to TRBJ2-1; no clear D gene. Germline V gene lookup returns CDR1 SEHNR and CDR2 FQNEAQ (reference sequence). Trimming cost V 5 bases and J 0 bases, with 14 bases left between them. This CDR3 has 16 amino acids. CDR3 region: CASSDRVVSSYNEQFF. The CDR3 DNA reads TGTGCCAGCAGCGATAGGGTGGTTAGCTCCTACAATGAGCAGTTCTTC.

The chain couples TRBV10-3 to TRBJ1-1; no firm D call. Per germline, CDR1 ENHRY and CDR2 SYGVKD. V dropped 3 bases and J dropped 1 base, with 12 bases sitting between them. The CDR3 spans 15 residues. CDR3 nucleotide sequence: TGTGCCATCAGTGAACGAGTATTAGAGAACACTGAAGCTTTCTTT. Translated: CAISERVLENTEAFF.

The gene calls are TRBV5-1 and TRBJ1-1; the match to TRBD1 covers 8 bases. Germline V gene lookup returns CDR1 SGHRS and CDR2 YFSETQ. Losses at the gene ends were 2 bases for V and 10 bases for J; bases not matched to a gene: 13. The CDR3 is 15 amino acids. The CDR3 nucleotides are TGCGCCAGCAGCTTCATCGGACAGGGCCCCGAACCAGCTTTCTTT. Encoded protein: CASSFIGQGPEPAFF.

This chain joins TRBV27 and TRBJ2-3; D might be TRBD2 (7 bases). Germline-derived CDR1 and CDR2 are MNHEY and SMNVEV (reference sequence). V was trimmed by 1 base and J by 1 base, leaving 12 bases between them. The CDR3 is 16 residues long. DNA of the CDR3: TGTGCCAGCAGTTTATTTGGGGGGGCGGGCACAGATACGCAGTATTTT. Encoded protein: CASSLFGGAGTDTQYF.

Of note for this clone: A junction boundary mismatches the germline segment, possibly from a read error. The chain couples TRBV7-2 to TRBJ1-1; unclear D gene. The CDR3 runs to 14 residues. CDR1 is SGHTA and CDR2 is FQGNSA in the germline V gene. This CDR3 is CASSLTTPNTKAFF. CDR3 DNA sequence: TGTGCCAGCAGCTTGACTACACCTAACACTAAAGCTTTCTTT.

The V call is TRBV7-3, the J call TRBJ2-6; 12 positions agree with TRBD2. This CDR3 has 18 amino acids. The germline V gene encodes CDR1 SGHTA and CDR2 FQGTGA. The V and J ends lost 5 bases and 2 bases, in that order; junction bases with no gene match: 7. This CDR3 reads CASSRSSGGATGANVLTF. The CDR3 nucleotides read TGTGCCAGCAGCCGATCTAGCGGGGGGGCCACTGGGGCCAACGTCCTGACTTTC.

The gene calls are TRBV2 and TRBJ1-1; unclear D gene. V was trimmed by 5 bases and J by 4 bases, leaving 17 bases between them. The CDR3 runs 15 residues. The germline CDR1 and CDR2 sequences are SNHLY and FYNNEI. In DNA form, the CDR3 reads TGTGCCAGCAGTCGTGGCCGGGAACAACGCACTGAAGCTTTCTTT. Translation: CASSRGREQRTEAFF. Looking up the rest from reference TRBV2 and TRBJ1-1 gives the full variable domain: EPEVTQTPSHQVTQMGQEVILRCVPISNHLYFYWYRQILGQKVEFLVSFYNNEISEKSEIFDDQFSVERPDGSNFTLKIRSTKLEDSAMYFCASSRGREQRTEAFFGQGTRLTVV.

In this sample, this clone is large (0.1 to 1%). The gene calls are TRBV2 and TRBJ1-5; tentatively, D is TRBD1 (5 bases). Germline V gene lookup returns CDR1 SNHLY and CDR2 FYNNEI. Trimming shortened V by 6 bases and J by 2 bases, and 8 bases separated the two germline ends. The CDR3 is made up of 13 amino acids. The chain's CDR3 is CASRGARNQPQHF. In DNA form, the CDR3 reads TGTGCCAGCAGAGGGGCTCGCAATCAGCCCCAGCATTTT.